This T cell receptor beta chain is from a study of T cells in narcolepsy. Findings and caveats of the study: Autoreactive HCRT-specific and TRIB2-specific clonotypes were marked in same-patient CSF-versus-blood CD4+ comparisons.

The ends were cut back, 8 bases at V and 6 bases at J, with 11 bases in the middle. Germline V gene lookup returns CDR1 MDHEN and CDR2 SYDVKM. The length of the CDR3 is 11 residues. Data came from immunoSEQ multiplex PCR; TCRdb stores just in-frame clones and leaves some out. The profile shows 36,000 or so clones, roughly nine tenths of them singletons. As for this clone: Antigen: not known.

The chain employs TRBV28 and TRBJ2-7; D remains ambiguous. The sequence came from a human donor with narcolepsy. The sequenced material came from CD45RA- memory CD4+ T cells from PBMCs. The CDR3, as DNA: TGTGCCAGCTCCCCGCACGTCGAGCAGTACTTC. Encoded protein: CASSPHVEQYF.